This TCR beta chain derives from a study of long-term antiretroviral therapy in people with HIV. Study-level results: Clones that had undergone expansion before ART dominated the repertoire at all time points. Following ART, diversity rose but still fell short of transplant donor controls. Sampling of blood ran from about 2004 to 2018, and older ART regimens were possibly in use.

In the case of this clone: What it recognizes is unknown.

Trimming pared 5 bases from V and 7 bases from J, leaving 12 bases between. From germline, CDR1 is MNHNS and CDR2 SASEGT. The CDR3 sequence is 13 residues long. Assay version v3.0 of immunoSEQ was used, and it was run at survey level. Profiling relied on immunoSEQ multiplex PCR, and the TCRdb table lists in-frame clones only, not all of them. This table has under 45,000 clones, roughly nine tenths appearing once. Going into DNA extraction, samples held about 1-10 million cryopreserved PBMC. The chain couples TRBV6-1 to TRBJ2-4; possibly TRBD2 for D (6 bases). This clonotype was obtained from a woman in her 50s with HIV. The sample was unsorted PBMCs, taken 1.2 years after starting antiretroviral therapy. The CDR3 protein is CASSPPGGNIQYF. The CDR3 region has the DNA TGTGCCAGCAGTCCCCCTGGGGGGAACATTCAGTACTTC.